This TCR beta chain was identified during a study of blood T cell repertoires in COVID-19. As for the study in general: Researchers got acute and convalescent COVID-19 samples from the United States, Italy and Spain. The cDNA or gDNA used as material had been derived from T cells, B-cell-depleted T cells, or PBMCs.

This table comes from immunoSEQ multiplex PCR, and its TCRdb copy is limited to in-frame clones, with some not included. Here the sample spans approximately 500,000 clones, approximately 88% being singletons. Patients from Seattle were sampled longitudinally, starting during active infection. The receptor's source is a woman in her forties or fifties with COVID-19, enrolled during active disease. Sequenced input: peripheral blood.

The CDR3 DNA reads TGTGCCAGCGGCCAGGCCCTTAATAACTATGGCTACACCTTC. Translating gives CASGQALNNYGYTF. The chain recombines TRBV2 with TRBJ1-2; D gene ambiguous. This CDR3 has 14 residues. V lost 8 bases, J lost 1 base, and 14 bases lay in between. Germline lookup yields CDR1 SNHLY and CDR2 FYNNEI.